The present T cell receptor beta chain was sequenced within a study of T cell repertoires in cytomegalovirus infection. Trimming removed 3 bases at V and 4 bases at J, with 14 bases between. This CDR3 is built from 15 residues. TCRdb analysed the reads with MiXCR anew, one entry per CDR3 protein. Of around 740,000 distinct CDR3 sequences detected, roughly 35% appear once; the ten largest clones hold roughly 2.9%. The sequence was obtained from a human donor in good health (CMV status not recorded). Some clones in this sample may be carry-over from other donors' samples. This chain joins TRBV12-3 or TRBV12-4 and TRBJ2-3; D ambiguous. Sample: PBMCs. The CDR3 region has the DNA TGTGCCAGCAGTTTCGGGCGGTCTGGGGCAGATACGCAGTATTTT. Translation: CASSFGRSGADTQYF.